One and the same sample provided the 8 T cell receptor beta chains below, sequenced in a study of blood T cell repertoires in COVID-19. Profiled with immunoSEQ multiplex PCR; TCRdb holds only in-frame clones, not every one. The sample lists 150,000 to 200,000 clones, roughly nine tenths occurring once. Sequenced: peripheral blood. These receptor sequences come from an older woman with COVID-19, enrolled during active disease.

The J gene is TRBJ1-1, the V gene TRBV12-5; 8 bases agree with TRBD1. CDR3 length: 11 residues. Germline V CDR1 and CDR2: LGHNT, FRNRAP. The V and J ends lost 7 bases and 9 bases, in that order; junction bases with no gene match: 4. The CDR3 region is CASAQGAKAFF. The CDR3 nucleotides are TGTGCTAGTGCCCAGGGGGCTAAAGCTTTCTTT.

The V gene is TRBV5-1, the J gene TRBJ2-1; 8 nucleotides match TRBD2. The CDR3 is 15 amino acids. The trim removed 3 bases at V and 6 bases at J, leaving 8 bases unmatched. The germline gives CDR1 SGHRS, CDR2 YFSETQ. Written as DNA, the CDR3 is TGCGCCAGCAGCTCCGGTGCGGGACTAGTCAATGAGCAGTTCTTC. As protein: CASSSGAGLVNEQFF.

The rearrangement joins TRBV6-5 to TRBJ2-7, with D tentatively TRBD1 (5 bases). V was clipped by 6 bases and J by 4 bases, with 13 bases between them. This CDR3 is built from 13 residues. CDR1 MNHEY and CDR2 SVGAGI come from the germline V gene. The CDR3 nucleotides read TGTGCCAGCAGGTCTATAGGGGCGTACGAGCAGTACTTC. Residues: CASRSIGAYEQYF.

The chain joins TRBV7-2 to TRBJ1-5; D remains ambiguous. The CDR3 extends over 16 amino acids. Trimming took 5 bases from V and 2 from J, leaving 16 bases between them. CDR1 is SGHTA, CDR2 FQGNSA, per germline. Here the CDR3 DNA reads TGTGCCAGCAGCCAGTCTCGGGGAATCGGCAATCAGCCCCAGCATTTT. Residues: CASSQSRGIGNQPQHF. The full variable domain, with the rest looked up from reference TRBV7-2 and TRBJ1-5, is GAGVSQSPSNKVTEKGKDVELRCDPISGHTALYWYRQSLGQGLEFLIYFQGNSAPDKSGLPSDRFSAERTGGSVSTLTIQRTQQEDSAVYLCASSQSRGIGNQPQHFGDGTRLSIL.

The V gene is TRBV19, the J gene TRBJ2-7; maybe TRBD2 (5 bases). V lost 3 bases, J lost 1 base, and 13 bases lay in between. The CDR3 contains 15 residues. Germline V lookup: CDR1 LNHDA, CDR2 SQIVND (reference sequence). In nucleotides, the CDR3 is TGTGCCAGTAGTATTATTAGCGACCCGTCCTACGAGCAGTACTTC. It codes for CASSIISDPSYEQYF.

The chain links TRBV5-1 to TRBJ2-1, with TRBD2 matching 14 bases. V shed 4 bases, J shed 8 bases, and the junction held 11 bases outside the gene matches. The CDR3 covers 17 residues. Germline V gives CDR1 SGHRS, CDR2 YFSETQ. The CDR3 coding sequence is TGCGCCAGCAGCACCTCGTTAGGGACTAGCGGGAGTTATGAGCAGTTCTTC. Translated: CASSTSLGTSGSYEQFF.

V is TRBV5-1 and J is TRBJ2-7; D not resolved. V lost 7 bases, J lost 2 bases, and 13 bases lay in between. The CDR3 totals 13 residues. Germline lookup yields CDR1 SGHRS and CDR2 YFSETQ. This chain's CDR3 is CASGTFSAYEQYF. The CDR3 DNA sequence: TGCGCCAGCGGCACATTTTCAGCCTACGAGCAGTACTTC.

The rearrangement uses TRBV6-5 and TRBJ1-2; tentative D call: TRBD1 (5 bases). The CDR3 consists of 13 residues. Germline CDR1 reads MNHEY; CDR2 reads SVGAGI. V was trimmed by 7 bases and J by 2 bases, leaving 11 bases between them. CDR3 protein: CASIGGKNYGYTF. CDR3 nucleotides: TGTGCCAGCATCGGGGGGAAGAACTATGGCTACACCTTC.